This T cell receptor beta chain was recovered during a study of blood T cell repertoires in COVID-19. Across the whole study: Sources were T cells, B-cell-depleted T cells, or PBMCs; the material itself was cDNA or gDNA.

Sequenced by immunoSEQ multiplex PCR; TCRdb stores in-frame clones only, minus some. This sample has 100,000 to 150,000 clones, with approximately 82% found just once. This clone has more than one count but fewer than ten. Material: peripheral blood. This sequence was found in a man aged 40-50 years with active or convalescent COVID-19.

This chain's CDR3 is CASSAPNTGELFF. CDR3 sequence (DNA): TGTGCCAGCAGTGCTCCGAACACCGGGGAGCTGTTTTTT. The chain has TRBV2 and TRBJ2-2; no reliable D call. The CDR3 runs 13 residues. Germline V gives CDR1 SNHLY, CDR2 FYNNEI. V lost 4 bases to trimming and J lost 0 bases, with 3 bases between them.